The next 20 T cell receptor beta chains were all read from a single sample in a study of shared clonotypes between healthy human individuals. Method: immunoSEQ multiplex PCR; TCRdb's copy keeps in-frame clones and lacks some. The sample has over a million clones; over 95% are singletons. The sequencing sample was made of naive CD4+ T cells sorted from blood. Subset defined: CD45RA+ positively selected. The receptors here all came from a man aged 30-40 years in good health.

This rearrangement joins TRBV19 to TRBJ2-6, with D uncertain. The V gene lost 5 bases and the J gene lost 0 bases, with 14 bases spanning the gap. The CDR3 extends over 17 amino acids. Germline CDR1 LNHDA, CDR2 SQIVND (reference sequence). This CDR3 is CASSWAARLSGANVLTF. The CDR3 DNA sequence: TGTGCCAGTAGTTGGGCCGCTCGCCTCTCTGGGGCCAACGTCCTGACTTTC. Combining the CDR3 with reference TRBV19 and TRBJ2-6 gives the whole variable domain DGGITQSPKYLFRKEGQNVTLSCEQNLNHDAMYWYRQDPGQGLRLIYYSQIVNDFQKGDIAEGYSVSREKKESFPLTVTSAQKNPTAFYLCASSWAARLSGANVLTFGAGSRLTVL.

The V gene is TRBV6-6, the J gene TRBJ2-3; perhaps TRBD2 as D (6 bases). The CDR3 contains 16 residues. Germline V gene sequence: CDR1 MNHNY, CDR2 SVGAGI (reference sequence). The ends were cut back, 2 bases at V and 0 bases at J, with 12 bases in the middle. The CDR3 sequence: CASSYPSGLSTDTQYF. For the CDR3, the DNA is TGTGCCAGCAGTTACCCAAGCGGGTTAAGCACAGATACGCAGTATTTT.

This clone was recorded only once. This chain connects TRBV19 to TRBJ2-6; D is uncertain. The CDR3 is 13 residues long. V lost 4 bases to trimming and J lost 1 base, with 2 bases between them. The germline gives CDR1 LNHDA, CDR2 SQIVND (reference sequence). CDR3 DNA sequence: TGTGCCAGTAGTAGATCTGGGGCCAACGTCCTGACTTTC. Residues: CASSRSGANVLTF.

The chain is built from TRBV18 and TRBJ2-1; D may match TRBD1 or TRBD2 (5 bases each). This CDR3 contains 17 residues. In germline, CDR1 is KGHSH, CDR2 LQKENI. V gave up 2 bases and J gave up 6 bases, with 20 bases separating them. CDR3 sequence: CASSPGRGGVLGNEQFF. The DNA for the CDR3 is TGTGCCAGCTCACCAGGCCGTGGGGGAGTTTTGGGCAATGAGCAGTTCTTC.

The chain recombines TRBV12-5 with TRBJ2-1; TRBD2 aligns across 8 bases. This CDR3 region has 15 residues. The trim removed 2 bases at V and 3 bases at J, leaving 3 bases unmatched. CDR1 and CDR2 (germline): LGHNT, FRNRAP. The DNA for the CDR3 is TGTGCTAGTGGTTTGATAAGCGGGAGCTACAATGAGCAGTTCTTC. Amino acid sequence: CASGLISGSYNEQFF.

The V call is TRBV25-1, the J call TRBJ2-1; tentative D call: TRBD2 (5 bases). Germline-derived CDR1 and CDR2 are MGHDK and SYGVNS. This CDR3 is built from 13 residues. The germline V and J ends were trimmed by 2 bases and 12 bases, with 14 bases remaining between them. CDR3: CASSESGGRRQFF. For the CDR3, the DNA is TGTGCCAGCAGTGAAAGCGGCGGACGGCGGCAGTTCTTC.

The chain uses TRBV29-1 and TRBJ2-7; D possibly corresponds to TRBD1 (6 bases). This CDR3 comprises 13 residues. Germline V gene data show CDR1 as SQVTM and CDR2 as ANQGSEA. Trimming shortened V by 7 bases and J by 2 bases, and 15 bases separated the two germline ends. The CDR3 DNA sequence: TGCAGCGCCGCCCGACAGGCTACCTACGAGCAGTACTTC. It codes for CSAARQATYEQYF.

The chain links TRBV10-3 to TRBJ2-7; TRBD1 matches at 10 bases. The CDR3 runs to 16 residues. Per germline, CDR1 ENHRY and CDR2 SYGVKD. V lost 3 bases, J lost 2 bases, and 7 bases stayed unmatched. CDR3 in amino acids: CAISDHTGTGAYEQYF. The CDR3, as DNA: TGTGCCATCAGTGACCATACCGGGACAGGGGCCTACGAGCAGTACTTC.

This chain joins TRBV28 and TRBJ2-7; TRBD2 is a possible D gene (5 bases). This CDR3 has 16 amino acids. V was cut by 4 bases and J by 1 base, with 17 bases left in between. Germline V CDR1 and CDR2: MDHEN, SYDVKM. The CDR3 sequence: CASSSVSVGVSYEQYF. The CDR3 DNA is TGTGCCAGCAGTTCCGTATCAGTCGGGGTATCCTACGAGCAGTACTTC. The whole variable domain, filled in from reference TRBV28 and TRBJ2-7, reads DVKVTQSSRYLVKRTGEKVFLECVQDMDHENMFWYRQDPGLGLRLIYFSYDVKMKEKGDIPEGYSVSREKKERFSLILESASTNQTSMYLCASSSVSVGVSYEQYFGPGTRLTVT.

This chain joins TRBV5-1 and TRBJ2-3; 7 bases fit TRBD2. CDR1 is SGHRS and CDR2 is YFSETQ in the germline V gene. V gave up 0 bases and J gave up 2 bases; unmatched junction bases: 6. The CDR3 has 16 amino acids. The CDR3 reads CASSLGGTILTDTQYF. The CDR3, as DNA: TGCGCCAGCAGCTTGGGGGGGACTATCCTCACAGATACGCAGTATTTT.

This clone appeared once. The chain is built from TRBV2 and TRBJ2-7; D uncertain. V was cut by 4 bases and J by 5 bases, with 9 bases left in between. Germline CDR1 is SNHLY and CDR2 is FYNNEI. This CDR3 has 12 amino acids. CDR3 sequence reads: CASSVVSDEQYF. As DNA, the CDR3 is TGTGCCAGCAGTGTAGTGTCTGACGAGCAGTACTTC.

In regard to this clone: The sample holds other DNA sequences that translate to the same CDR3. This rearrangement joins TRBV20-1 to TRBJ2-1, with no clear D. The CDR3 extends over 10 amino acids. Trimming removed 6 bases at V and 4 bases at J, with 4 bases between. CDR1 is DFQATT, CDR2 SNEGSKA, per germline (reference sequence). CDR3 sequence (DNA): TGCAGTGCCGAATACAATGAGCAGTTCTTC. Amino acid sequence: CSAEYNEQFF.

The V call is TRBV7-2, the J call TRBJ2-7, with 8 bases aligning to TRBD2. Germline trimming cut 3 bases from V and 2 bases from J; bases unmatched to any gene: 6. From germline, CDR1 is SGHTA and CDR2 FQGNSA. This CDR3 region has 15 residues. For the CDR3, the DNA is TGTGCCAGCAGCTTCAACTCGGGAGGGCCCTACGAGCAGTACTTC. Its translation: CASSFNSGGPYEQYF. Using reference TRBV7-2 and TRBJ2-7 for the parts outside the CDR3, the full variable domain is GAGVSQSPSNKVTEKGKDVELRCDPISGHTALYWYRQSLGQGLEFLIYFQGNSAPDKSGLPSDRFSAERTGGSVSTLTIQRTQQEDSAVYLCASSFNSGGPYEQYFGPGTRLTVT.

The gene calls are TRBV5-4 and TRBJ2-7; D gene uncertain. V lost 5 bases to trimming and J lost 6 bases, with 30 bases between them. Germline loops: CDR1 SGHNT, CDR2 YYREEE (reference sequence). CDR3 length: 18 residues. CDR3 in amino acids: CASRSTLVVQRRHPEQYF. The CDR3 nucleotides read TGTGCCAGCAGGAGCACTTTGGTCGTACAGAGGAGACACCCCGAGCAGTACTTC.

The chain couples TRBV7-8 to TRBJ2-6; the match to TRBD1 covers 7 bases. The CDR3 consists of 17 residues. Unmatched junction bases numbered 5, after V lost 2 bases and J lost 1 base. CDR1 is SGHVS and CDR2 is FQNEAQ in the germline V gene. The CDR3 DNA is TGTGCCAGCAGCTTACTACAGGGGCTGTCTGGGGCCAACGTCCTGACTTTC. Amino acids: CASSLLQGLSGANVLTF.

The chain links TRBV27 to TRBJ2-3, with 7 positions matching TRBD1. V lost 5 bases, J lost 1 base, and 9 bases stayed unmatched. The CDR3 covers 16 residues. Germline CDR1 and CDR2: MNHEY and SMNVEV (reference sequence). CDR3 DNA sequence: TGTGCCAGCAGTCCCGGGTGGGGGACAGGCACAGATACGCAGTATTTT. The encoded protein is CASSPGWGTGTDTQYF.

The genes are TRBV19 and TRBJ1-5; a weak D match, TRBD1 (5 bases). Trimming removed 5 bases from V and 7 bases from J, with 18 bases in between. The CDR3 is made up of 15 amino acids. Looked up from germline, CDR1 is LNHDA and CDR2 is SQIVND (reference sequence). Written as DNA, the CDR3 is TGTGCCAGTAGTCCCCCGGGACTAGTAATCCAGCCCCAGCATTTT. Protein: CASSPPGLVIQPQHF.

The chain uses TRBV2 and TRBJ2-7; the D gene is possibly TRBD2 (6 bases). Looked up from germline, CDR1 is SNHLY and CDR2 is FYNNEI. V shed 3 bases and J shed 6 bases, with 21 bases lying between them. The CDR3 loop spans 16 amino acids. In DNA form, the CDR3 reads TGTGCCAGCAGTGACCCAATTGGGGGGTTTGACGCCGAGCAGTACTTC. Its protein product is CASSDPIGGFDAEQYF.

The gene calls are TRBV11-2 and TRBJ2-1; D remains unclear. Germline CDR1 is SGHAT and CDR2 is FQNNGV. Trimming left V 2 bases short and J 9 bases short, with 11 bases between. CDR3 length: 13 amino acids. The CDR3 spells CASSLKSGVEQFF. The CDR3 DNA follows: TGTGCCAGCAGCTTAAAAAGTGGCGTTGAGCAGTTCTTC. Full variable domain (outside the CDR3, taken from reference TRBV11-2 and TRBJ2-1): EAGVAQSPRYKIIEKRQSVAFWCNPISGHATLYWYQQILGQGPKLLIQFQNNGVVDDSQLPKDRFSAERLKGVDSTLKIQPAKLEDSAVYLCASSLKSGVEQFFGPGTRLTVL.

The chain uses TRBV18 and TRBJ2-7; 11 nucleotides align to TRBD2. V shed 4 bases and J 6 bases; nucleotides not matched to a gene: 11. In germline, CDR1 is KGHSH, CDR2 LQKENI. The CDR3 runs to 16 residues. The CDR3, as DNA: TGTGCCAGCTCACTACGTCGGGGACTAGCGGTTTCCGAGCAGTACTTC. Translated, it gives CASSLRRGLAVSEQYF.